This entry lists 23 T cell receptor beta chains sequenced from one sample in a study of spatial heterogeneity in lung cancer. Time point in this sample: sample taken at primary tumor resection. Whole RNA came from tumor, nontumor lung or frozen PBMC and was sequenced without being sorted. From the 5' RACE reads, TCRdb called clonotypes with MiXCR, one entry per CDR3 protein. The sample includes tens of thousands of distinct CDR3 sequences, about an eighth of them seen just once. The sequencing used PBMCs, collected at surgery. The receptors were gathered from a male donor with early-stage non-small cell lung cancer.

There are many counts of this clonotype. The chain is built from TRBV5-6 and TRBJ1-2; D gene unclear. The CDR3 consists of 13 residues. Trimming removed 0 bases at V and 4 bases at J, with 7 bases between. Germline lookup yields CDR1 SGHDT and CDR2 YYEEEE. CDR3 nucleotide sequence: TGTGCCAGCAGCTTGGTCAGCCTCTATGGCTACACCTTC. It is translated as CASSLVSLYGYTF.

In this sample, this clonotype turned up many times. V usage is TRBV7-9 and J usage is TRBJ2-5, with D possibly matching TRBD2 (6 bases). This CDR3 is built from 15 residues. V was shortened by 2 bases and J by 1 base, with 11 bases between the two germline ends. The germline V gene encodes CDR1 SEHNR and CDR2 FQNEAQ (reference sequence). The CDR3 DNA reads TGTGCCAGCAGCTTATATCAGGAGGGCCAAGAGACCCAGTACTTC. Amino acids: CASSLYQEGQETQYF.

This clonotype has just a few counts. The chain employs TRBV12-3 or TRBV12-4 and TRBJ2-7; no definite D call. There are 13 residues in the CDR3. The V and J ends lost 8 bases and 4 bases respectively, with 15 bases between them. CDR3 sequence (DNA): TGTGCCAGCTCTTTAGGCCGGGTGTACGAGCAGTACTTC. Translated, it gives CASSLGRVYEQYF.

The V call is TRBV7-2, the J call TRBJ1-5; D gene unclear. The germline V and J ends were trimmed by 2 bases and 7 bases, with 15 bases remaining between them. The germline V gene has CDR1 SGHTA and CDR2 FQGNSA. The CDR3 has 15 amino acids. The CDR3 DNA is TGTGCCAGCAGCTTACACAGCCCGCCGGGACAGCCCCAGCATTTT. It translates to CASSLHSPPGQPQHF.

This clonotype was counted at least ten times. The chain combines TRBV5-1 with TRBJ1-3; a possible D gene is TRBD1 (5 bases). The CDR3 is 16 residues long. Per the germline V gene, CDR1 is SGHRS and CDR2 is YFSETQ. The V end was cut by 2 bases, the J end by 2 bases, with 14 bases between. The CDR3 coding sequence is TGCGCCAGCAGCTTCGATTTGGGGCCGGCTGGAAACACCATATATTTT. It translates to CASSFDLGPAGNTIYF.

V is TRBV6-5 and J is TRBJ2-1, with 10 bases lining up with TRBD2. With V trimmed by 5 bases and J by 6 bases, 7 bases remained unmatched. Germline V gives CDR1 MNHEY, CDR2 SVGAGI. The CDR3 runs to 15 residues. The CDR3 region has the DNA TGTGCCAGCAGTCAAGCGGGGGGGCGTCTCAATGAGCAGTTCTTC. It yields the protein CASSQAGGRLNEQFF.

This clonotype was observed a few times. The rearrangement links TRBV2 to TRBJ2-3; no definite D call. Germline assignment: CDR1 SNHLY and CDR2 FYNNEI. V shed 7 bases and J shed 2 bases, with 13 bases lying between them. This CDR3 has 14 residues. CDR3 sequence: CASTLRVSTDTQYF. The CDR3 DNA is TGTGCCAGCACCCTACGGGTTTCCACAGATACGCAGTATTTT.

The rearrangement uses TRBV7-3 and TRBJ2-3, with D uncertain. The CDR3 extends over 15 amino acids. V gave up 1 base and J gave up 6 bases, with 14 bases separating them. CDR1 and CDR2 (germline): SGHTA, FQGTGA. The CDR3 DNA sequence: TGTGCCAGCAGCTTAATGAGTAGGGTGGCGGATACGCAGTATTTT. Its translation: CASSLMSRVADTQYF.

The rearrangement links TRBV6-2 or TRBV6-3 to TRBJ2-5; D may correspond to TRBD1 or TRBD2 (5 bases each). V lost 4 bases and J 0 bases, leaving 9 bases between the germline ends. Germline V gene data show CDR1 as MNHEY and CDR2 as SVGEGT. The CDR3 consists of 14 residues. CDR3 loop: CASSSGPNQETQYF. As DNA, the CDR3 is TGTGCCAGCAGTTCGGGACCGAACCAAGAGACCCAGTACTTC.

This clonotype was observed a few times. The chain uses TRBV10-3 and TRBJ2-7; D tentatively reads TRBD1 or TRBD2 (6 bases each). This CDR3 is 15 amino acids long. Trimming stripped 0 bases from V and 2 bases from J, with 11 bases between. Germline V gene sequence: CDR1 ENHRY, CDR2 SYGVKD. CDR3 bases: TGTGCCATCAGTGAGTCGAATAGGGGGGCCTACGAGCAGTACTTC. It encodes CAISESNRGAYEQYF.

There are a few counts of this clonotype. The V and J genes are TRBV27 and TRBJ1-1, with D maybe TRBD1 (5 bases). The germline V and J ends were trimmed by 2 bases and 6 bases, with 13 bases remaining between them. CDR1 is MNHEY, CDR2 SMNVEV, per germline (reference sequence). This CDR3 is built from 14 residues. CDR3 sequence: CASSLRRDGAEAFF. The CDR3 DNA reads as TGTGCCAGCAGTTTACGCAGGGATGGAGCTGAAGCTTTCTTT.

In this sample, this clonotype turned up many times. The V call is TRBV5-6, the J call TRBJ2-7, with a possible D match to TRBD1 (6 bases). V was pared by 4 bases and J by 3 bases, with 11 bases between. The CDR3 has 13 residues. Germline V gives CDR1 SGHDT, CDR2 YYEEEE. In DNA, the CDR3 is TGTGCCAGCAGCCCGACAGGCCGCTACGAGCAGTACTTC. Amino acid sequence: CASSPTGRYEQYF.

The chain has TRBV3-1 and TRBJ2-4; 10 bases line up with TRBD1. Germline trimming cut 4 bases from V and 5 bases from J; bases unmatched to any gene: 8. The CDR3 totals 16 residues. Germline CDR1 and CDR2: LGHDT and YNNKEL (reference sequence). The CDR3 sequence is CASSRTDRGRENIQYF. CDR3 bases: TGTGCCAGCAGCCGCACCGACAGGGGGCGGGAAAACATTCAGTACTTC.

This chain links TRBV29-1 with TRBJ1-2; D is possibly TRBD1 (6 bases). The germline CDR1 and CDR2 sequences are SQVTM and ANQGSEA. The CDR3 spans 12 residues. V was cut by 3 bases and J by 4 bases, with 9 bases left in between. The CDR3 nucleotides are TGCAGCGTTGACGACAGGAGCTATGGCTACACCTTC. Translation gives CSVDDRSYGYTF.

The chain uses TRBV11-3 and TRBJ2-4, with TRBD1 matching 10 bases. This CDR3 spans 18 amino acids. Per germline, CDR1 SGHNT and CDR2 YENEEA. V shed 4 bases, J shed 2 bases, and the junction held 11 bases outside the gene matches. The CDR3 DNA reads as TGTGCCAGCAGCTCGCGACAGGGGGCTAATGATTCCAAAAACATTCAGTACTTC. Encoded protein: CASSSRQGANDSKNIQYF.

The chain uses TRBV6-2 or TRBV6-3 and TRBJ2-3; maybe TRBD1 (6 bases). CDR3 length: 15 residues. The germline V gene encodes CDR1 MNHEY and CDR2 SVGEGT. Trimming left V 6 bases short and J 0 bases short, with 13 bases between. CDR3 bases: TGTGCCAGCAGCCCTTGGGGGCTAAGCACAGATACGCAGTATTTT. Protein sequence: CASSPWGLSTDTQYF.

This clonotype has ten or more counts. The chain combines TRBV28 with TRBJ1-4, with TRBD1 matching 9 bases. The ends lost 5 bases at V and 8 bases at J; junction bases unmatched: 6. CDR1 is MDHEN, CDR2 SYDVKM, per germline. The CDR3 runs 14 residues. The CDR3, as DNA: TGTGCCAGCAGTCTCCGTGACAGGGGGGAAAAACTGTTTTTT. Translation gives CASSLRDRGEKLFF.

V is TRBV9 and J is TRBJ2-1; D gene ambiguous. The germline V and J ends were trimmed by 3 bases and 9 bases, with 7 bases remaining between them. From germline, CDR1 is SGDLS and CDR2 YYNGEE. The CDR3 loop spans 11 amino acids. The CDR3 protein is CASSDGGEQFF. CDR3 bases: TGTGCCAGCAGCGATGGTGGTGAGCAGTTCTTC.

The chain couples TRBV6-6 to TRBJ1-4; 8 bases map to TRBD1. This CDR3 spans 17 amino acids. Germline-derived CDR1 and CDR2 are MNHNY and SVGAGI (reference sequence). V was pared by 0 bases and J by 0 bases, with 3 bases of the junction left unmatched. The CDR3 DNA follows: TGTGCCAGCAGTTACTCCGGACAGGGTGCAACTAATGAAAAACTGTTTTTT. This sequence encodes CASSYSGQGATNEKLFF.

This chain uses TRBV5-1 with TRBJ1-1; 9 bases are a match to TRBD1. Per the germline V gene, CDR1 is SGHRS and CDR2 is YFSETQ. This CDR3 contains 14 residues. J gave up 13 bases and V 2 bases, and 12 bases lay outside the gene matches. CDR3: CASSLRGGDRVDFF. CDR3 DNA sequence: TGCGCCAGCAGCTTAAGAGGAGGGGACAGGGTAGATTTCTTT.

This clonotype was detected only a few times. The genes are TRBV6-1 and TRBJ2-3; TRBD2 agrees at 9 bases. This CDR3 spans 17 amino acids. After removal of 1 base from V and 4 bases from J, the junction contained 9 bases not matched to a gene. Germline assignment: CDR1 MNHNS and CDR2 SASEGT. The DNA for the CDR3 is TGTGCCAGCAGTGAAGTGTCGGCGGGGGGGCCGGCAGATACGCAGTATTTT. Its protein is CASSEVSAGGPADTQYF.

This clonotype occurred many times. V gene TRBV3-1 combines with J gene TRBJ1-5; 8 nucleotides align to TRBD1. Germline loops: CDR1 LGHDT, CDR2 YNNKEL (reference sequence). V lost 4 bases to trimming and J lost 4 bases; unmatched junction nucleotides: 3. CDR3 length: 14 residues. CDR3 residues: CASSLTGVNQPQHF. The CDR3 nucleotides are TGTGCCAGCAGCCTGACAGGGGTAAATCAGCCCCAGCATTTT.

This clonotype was picked up a small number of times. The chain couples TRBV20-1 to TRBJ1-3; D unresolved. Germline-derived CDR1 and CDR2 are DFQATT and SNEGSKA (reference sequence). The CDR3 spans 16 residues. V lost 0 bases to trimming and J lost 2 bases, with 14 bases between them. CDR3 loop: CSAREPARGAGNTIYF. The CDR3 DNA reads as TGCAGTGCTAGAGAACCCGCGCGTGGGGCTGGAAACACCATATATTTT.